This TCR beta chain originates from a study of beta chain features in type 1 diabetes. Study findings and constraints: High-TCR-expressing cells could be over-represented by cDNA sequencing. The naive, central memory and Treg TCRB repertoires showed an apparent similarity that was greater among patients than among healthy donors. TCRB CDR3 length was moderately but significantly reduced in all four CD4+ subsets of Type 1 diabetes patients.

Sequenced material consisted of expressed TCRB transcripts (all of the isolated RNA was reverse transcribed). Clones were sequenced by immunoSEQ multiplex PCR, and TCRdb holds only the in-frame ones, with some missing. The sample has 300,000 to 400,000 clones; approximately 15% are singletons. A word on this clone: Its target is unknown.

Germline lookup yields CDR1 SQVTM and CDR2 ANQGSEA. This CDR3 has 15 residues. V trimming: 4 bases; J trimming: 0 bases; junction bases outside the gene matches: 6. Blood was collected once per donor into heparin, averaging approximately 0.11 L. Sequences were obtained from naive CD4+ T cells from blood. The V gene is TRBV29-1, the J gene TRBJ2-1; 7 bases line up with TRBD2. The receptor comes from a woman aged 18-35 years with type 1 diabetes. The CDR3 DNA follows: TGCAGCGTTGTACCGGGACTAAACTCCTACAATGAGCAGTTCTTC. It encodes CSVVPGLNSYNEQFF.